This T cell receptor (beta chain) was obtained from a study of OX40 agonist ivuxolimab in advanced cancers. For the study at large: Three patients got partial responses; one had hepatocellular carcinoma and two had cutaneous melanoma.

A history of autoimmune disease or systemic immunosuppression excluded patients. Here immunoSEQ multiplex PCR was the method, and the copy in TCRdb shows in-frame clones only, minus some. The sample carries 60,000 to 75,000 clones, around 87% recorded once. Looked up from germline, CDR1 is LNHDA and CDR2 is SQIVND (reference sequence). The V end lost 4 bases, the J end lost 7 bases, and 17 bases lay between the germline ends. CDR3 length: 15 residues. This chain joins TRBV19 and TRBJ1-5, with a possible D match to TRBD1 (5 bases). This receptor was identified in an adult with an advanced solid tumor such as melanoma, head and neck, liver or kidney cancer. Sequenced here: CD4+ or CD8+ T cells sorted from blood, sampled in a trial of the OX40 agonist ivuxolimab. The CDR3 spells CASSNLGGTGQPQHF. In DNA, the CDR3 is TGTGCCAGTAGTAACCTGGGAGGGACTGGGCAGCCCCAGCATTTT.